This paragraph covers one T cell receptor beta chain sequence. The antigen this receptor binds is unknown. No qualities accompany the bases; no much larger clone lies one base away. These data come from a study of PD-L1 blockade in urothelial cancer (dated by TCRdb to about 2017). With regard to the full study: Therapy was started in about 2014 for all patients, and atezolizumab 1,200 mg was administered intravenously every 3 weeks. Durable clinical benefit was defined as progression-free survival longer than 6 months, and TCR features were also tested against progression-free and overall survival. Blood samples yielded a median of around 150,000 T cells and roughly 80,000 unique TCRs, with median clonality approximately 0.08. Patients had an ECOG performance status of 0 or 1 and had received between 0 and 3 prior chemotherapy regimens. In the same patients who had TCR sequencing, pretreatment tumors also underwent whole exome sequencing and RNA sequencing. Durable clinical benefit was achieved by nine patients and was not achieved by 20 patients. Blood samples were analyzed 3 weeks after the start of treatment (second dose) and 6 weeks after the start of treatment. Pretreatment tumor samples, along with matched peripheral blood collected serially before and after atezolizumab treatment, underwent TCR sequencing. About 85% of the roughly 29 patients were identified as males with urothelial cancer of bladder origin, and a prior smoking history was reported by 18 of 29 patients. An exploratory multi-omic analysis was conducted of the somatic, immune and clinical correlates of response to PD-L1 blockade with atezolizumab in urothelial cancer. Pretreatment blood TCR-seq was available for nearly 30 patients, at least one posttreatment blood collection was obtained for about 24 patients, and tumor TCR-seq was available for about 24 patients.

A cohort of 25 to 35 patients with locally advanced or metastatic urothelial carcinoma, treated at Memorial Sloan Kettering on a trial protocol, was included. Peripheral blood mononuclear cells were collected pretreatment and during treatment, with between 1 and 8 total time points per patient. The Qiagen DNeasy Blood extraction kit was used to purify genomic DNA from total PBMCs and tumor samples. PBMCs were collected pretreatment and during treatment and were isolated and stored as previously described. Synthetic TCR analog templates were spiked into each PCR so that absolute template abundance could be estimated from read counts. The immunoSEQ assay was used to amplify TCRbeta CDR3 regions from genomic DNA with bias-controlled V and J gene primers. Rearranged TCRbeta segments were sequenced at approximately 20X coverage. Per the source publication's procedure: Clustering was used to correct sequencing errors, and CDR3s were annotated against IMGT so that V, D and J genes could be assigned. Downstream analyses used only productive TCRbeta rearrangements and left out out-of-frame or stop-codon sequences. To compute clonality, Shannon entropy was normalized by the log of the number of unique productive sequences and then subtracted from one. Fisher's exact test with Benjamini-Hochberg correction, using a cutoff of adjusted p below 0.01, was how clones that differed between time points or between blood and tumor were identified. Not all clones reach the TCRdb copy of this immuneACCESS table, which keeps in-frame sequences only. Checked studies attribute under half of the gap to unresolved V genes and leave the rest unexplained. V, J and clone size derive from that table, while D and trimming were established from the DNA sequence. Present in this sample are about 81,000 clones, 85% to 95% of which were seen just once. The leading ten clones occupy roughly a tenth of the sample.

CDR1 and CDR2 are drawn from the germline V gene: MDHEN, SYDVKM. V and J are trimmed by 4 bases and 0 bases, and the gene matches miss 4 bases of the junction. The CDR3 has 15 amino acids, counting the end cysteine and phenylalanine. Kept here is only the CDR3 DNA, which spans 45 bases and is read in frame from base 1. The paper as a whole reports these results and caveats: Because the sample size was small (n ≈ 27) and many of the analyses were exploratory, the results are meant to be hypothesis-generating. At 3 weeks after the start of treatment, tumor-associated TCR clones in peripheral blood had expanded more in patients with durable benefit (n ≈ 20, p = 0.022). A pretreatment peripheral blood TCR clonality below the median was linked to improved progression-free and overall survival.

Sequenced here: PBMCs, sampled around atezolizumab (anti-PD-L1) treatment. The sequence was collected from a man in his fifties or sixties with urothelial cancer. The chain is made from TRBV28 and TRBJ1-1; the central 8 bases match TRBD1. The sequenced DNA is TGTGCCAGCAGTTCGCCGGGACAGGTGAACACTGAAGCTTTCTTT. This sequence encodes CASSSPGQVNTEAFF. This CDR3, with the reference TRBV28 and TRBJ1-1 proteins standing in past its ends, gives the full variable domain DVKVTQSSRYLVKRTGEKVFLECVQDMDHENMFWYRQDPGLGLRLIYFSYDVKMKEKGDIPEGYSVSREKKERFSLILESASTNQTSMYLCASSSPGQVNTEAFFGQGTRLTVV.